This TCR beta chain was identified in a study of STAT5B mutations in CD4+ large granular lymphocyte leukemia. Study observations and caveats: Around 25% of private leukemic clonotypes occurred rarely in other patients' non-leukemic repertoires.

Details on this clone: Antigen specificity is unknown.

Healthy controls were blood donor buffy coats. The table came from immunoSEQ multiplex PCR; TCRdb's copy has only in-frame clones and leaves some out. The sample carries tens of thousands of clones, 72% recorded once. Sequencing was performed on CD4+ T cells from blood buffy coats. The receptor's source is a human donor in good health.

The CDR3 sequence is CASSQAGEVWSDNEQFF. The CDR3 region has the DNA TGCGCCAGCAGCCAAGCTGGGGAGGTCTGGAGCGACAATGAGCAGTTCTTC. The V call is TRBV4-3, the J call TRBJ2-1; weak D call: TRBD2 (6 bases). The V gene lost 1 base and the J gene lost 5 bases, with 18 bases spanning the gap. Germline CDR1 LGHNA, CDR2 YSLEER. The CDR3 runs 17 residues.